This passage covers 28 T cell receptor beta chains from one sample sequenced in a study of blood T cells in healthy people across ages. A second about 7 to 12 cycle PCR used barcoded and J-beta primers. TCRdb reanalysed the 5' RACE reads using MiXCR and keeps one entry per CDR3 protein. The data hold about a million distinct CDR3 sequences, with under 40% observed a single time. The sample consisted of blood. These receptors came from a man aged 18 to 30 in good health.

This clonotype was counted a few times. The chain carries TRBV29-1 and TRBJ1-1; D is unclear. From germline, CDR1 is SQVTM and CDR2 ANQGSEA. The germline V and J ends were trimmed by 0 bases and 6 bases, with 11 bases remaining between them. This CDR3 has 13 residues. The CDR3, as DNA: TGCAGCGTTGAAGAGTATGGACGACCTGAAGCTTTCTTT. Protein sequence: CSVEEYGRPEAFF. The full variable domain, in which reference TRBV29-1 and TRBJ1-1 provide the parts outside the CDR3, is SAVISQKPSRDICQRGTSLTIQCQVDSQVTMMFWYRQQPGQSLTLIATANQGSEATYESGFVIDKFPISRPNLTFSTLTVSNMSPEDSSIYLCSVEEYGRPEAFFGQGTRLTVV.

This clonotype was observed a handful of times. The rearrangement links TRBV7-9 to TRBJ2-7; D not resolved. The germline V and J ends were trimmed by 1 base and 4 bases, with 11 bases remaining between them. The germline gives CDR1 SEHNR, CDR2 FQNEAQ (reference sequence). The CDR3 is made up of 14 amino acids. The CDR3 reads CASSLVPTMYEQYF. CDR3 DNA sequence: TGTGCCAGCAGCTTAGTGCCCACTATGTACGAGCAGTACTTC. Full variable domain (rest looked up from reference TRBV7-9 and TRBJ2-7): DTGVSQNPRHKITKRGQNVTFRCDPISEHNRLYWYRQTLGQGPEFLTYFQNEAQLEKSRLLSDRFSAERPKGSFSTLEIQRTEQGDSAMYLCASSLVPTMYEQYFGPGTRLTVT.

The genes are TRBV28 and TRBJ1-5, with D hard to call. With 6 bases removed from V and 2 bases from J, the gap between germline ends came to 14 bases. The CDR3 covers 15 residues. Germline CDR1 MDHEN, CDR2 SYDVKM. CDR3: CASSPFGEGNQPQHF. The CDR3 region has the DNA TGTGCCAGCAGCCCCTTCGGGGAGGGCAATCAGCCCCAGCATTTT. Looking up the rest from reference TRBV28 and TRBJ1-5 gives the full variable domain: DVKVTQSSRYLVKRTGEKVFLECVQDMDHENMFWYRQDPGLGLRLIYFSYDVKMKEKGDIPEGYSVSREKKERFSLILESASTNQTSMYLCASSPFGEGNQPQHFGDGTRLSIL.

The chain couples TRBV18 to TRBJ2-6; D might be TRBD1 (6 bases). Germline CDR1 is KGHSH and CDR2 is LQKENI. V lost 5 bases to trimming and J lost 2 bases, with 10 bases between them. The CDR3 loop spans 15 amino acids. The CDR3 bases are TGTGCCAGCTCATTTGGGGACACTGGGGCCAACGTCCTGACTTTC. Encoded protein: CASSFGDTGANVLTF.

The genes are TRBV10-3 and TRBJ2-7; 7 bases line up with TRBD2. Germline V gene data show CDR1 as ENHRY and CDR2 as SYGVKD. The CDR3 spans 14 residues. V trimming: 2 bases; J trimming: 7 bases; junction bases outside the gene matches: 8. CDR3 loop: CAISEREGLDEQYF. As DNA, the CDR3 is TGTGCCATCAGTGAGAGGGAGGGTCTGGATGAGCAGTACTTC.

The gene calls are TRBV5-1 and TRBJ2-5; 9 bases align to TRBD2. The CDR3 is 17 residues long. Germline V gene sequence: CDR1 SGHRS, CDR2 YFSETQ. After removal of 4 bases from V and 3 bases from J, the junction contained 13 bases not matched to a gene. CDR3 residues: CASSLGVLAGAKETQYF. The CDR3 region has the DNA TGCGCCAGCAGCCTAGGCGTGTTAGCGGGGGCCAAAGAGACCCAGTACTTC.

The rearrangement links TRBV12-5 to TRBJ2-7; weak D call: TRBD1 (6 bases). The CDR3 is made up of 14 amino acids. V was trimmed by 4 bases and J by 0 bases, leaving 10 bases between them. CDR1 is LGHNT and CDR2 is FRNRAP in the germline V gene. The CDR3 bases are TGTGCTAGTGGTTCCGGGACATTCTCCTACGAGCAGTACTTC. Translating gives CASGSGTFSYEQYF.

This clonotype was seen only a few times. The chain has TRBV6-6 and TRBJ2-1; D possibly corresponds to TRBD2 (7 bases). V lost 4 bases to trimming and J lost 9 bases, with 10 bases between them. The CDR3 sequence is 12 residues long. Germline CDR1 MNHNY, CDR2 SVGAGI (reference sequence). The CDR3 sequence: CASSSGGFEQFF. DNA for the CDR3: TGTGCCAGCAGTTCGGGGGGCTTTGAGCAGTTCTTC.

Of note for this clonotype: One end of the junction varies from germline; a read error may be responsible. The chain joins TRBV27 to TRBJ2-1; TRBD2 aligns across 10 bases. CDR1 MNHEY and CDR2 SMNVEV come from the germline V gene (reference sequence). This CDR3 contains 16 residues. The CDR3 bases are TGTGCCAGCAGGACTTCAGGGACTAGCGTCTACGATGAGCAGTTCTTC. Amino acid sequence: CASRTSGTSVYDEQFF.

The chain is built from TRBV27 and TRBJ2-3; D unresolved. Germline values: CDR1 MNHEY, CDR2 SMNVEV (reference sequence). V was clipped by 5 bases and J by 4 bases, with 22 bases between them. The CDR3 sequence is 17 residues long. This CDR3 reads CASSPFSAGGNADTQYF. DNA for the CDR3: TGTGCCAGCAGTCCCTTCTCCGCCGGCGGCAATGCAGATACGCAGTATTTT.

The genes are TRBV28 and TRBJ1-4, with D maybe TRBD1 (5 bases). The germline V gene has CDR1 MDHEN and CDR2 SYDVKM. The CDR3 totals 15 residues. V was clipped by 6 bases and J by 0 bases, with 11 bases between them. In DNA, the CDR3 is TGTGCCAGCAGGCGACAGCGAACAACTAATGAAAAACTGTTTTTT. Encoded protein: CASRRQRTTNEKLFF.

The V call is TRBV7-8, the J call TRBJ2-5, with TRBD2 matching over 9 bases. The junction had 11 bases not matched to a gene; V was cut back by 4 bases and J by 5 bases. The germline CDR1 and CDR2 sequences are SGHVS and FQNEAQ. The CDR3 runs 16 residues. The CDR3 coding sequence is TGTGCCAGCAGCTCCCGAACGAGACTAGCGGTGGAGACCCAGTACTTC. This translates into CASSSRTRLAVETQYF.

The chain has TRBV7-9 and TRBJ2-7, with D perhaps TRBD1 (6 bases). The V end was cut by 1 base, the J end by 2 bases, with 15 bases between. The length of the CDR3 is 16 residues. The V gene's germline CDR1 is SEHNR and CDR2 FQNEAQ (reference sequence). CDR3 DNA sequence: TGTGCCAGCAGCTTAGAGCTTACAGGGAGTACCTACGAGCAGTACTTC. It translates to CASSLELTGSTYEQYF.

The chain has TRBV29-1 and TRBJ1-2, with a possible D match to TRBD1 (5 bases). In germline, CDR1 is SQVTM, CDR2 ANQGSEA. The ends were cut back, 4 bases at V and 6 bases at J, with 18 bases in the middle. The CDR3 runs to 14 residues. Here the CDR3 DNA reads TGCAGCGTTGCCTCGTTGCCCAGGGAGGATGGCTACACCTTC. Its protein product is CSVASLPREDGYTF.

A note on this clonotype: A much larger clone is a single base away; this may be a read error. This chain connects TRBV4-3 to TRBJ2-5; D assignment may be TRBD1 or TRBD2 (6 bases each). V was clipped by 4 bases and J by 11 bases, with 23 bases between them. Germline CDR1 and CDR2: LGHNA and YSLEER. CDR3 length equals 15 residues. The CDR3 bases are TGCGCCAGCAGCCCCCTAAGGGGGGTTGCGTATGAGCAGTACTTC. Translated: CASSPLRGVAYEQYF.

The rearrangement uses TRBV6-5 and TRBJ1-2; D possibly corresponds to TRBD1 (5 bases). The CDR3 length is 15 residues. The germline V and J ends were trimmed by 4 bases and 4 bases, with 16 bases remaining between them. Germline V gene lookup returns CDR1 MNHEY and CDR2 SVGAGI. CDR3 bases: TGTGCCAGCAGTTCAGACGCCTCGAGGGGCTATGGCTACACCTTC. Encoded protein: CASSSDASRGYGYTF.

This clonotype came up a few times. CDR3 nucleotide sequence: TGCGCCAGCAGCCAAGATCGGGGGTTGGAGCAGTTCTTC. Its protein is CASSQDRGLEQFF. The chain recombines TRBV4-1 with TRBJ2-1; weak D call: TRBD2 (6 bases). Germline CDR1 MGHRA, CDR2 YSYEKL. The CDR3 is made up of 13 amino acids. The V gene lost 0 bases and the J gene lost 10 bases, with 10 bases spanning the gap.

This clonotype has more than one count but fewer than ten. This CDR3 is CASSLSSTPINEQFF. The CDR3 DNA reads TGCGCCAGCAGCCTTTCGTCGACTCCGATCAATGAGCAGTTCTTC. The chain has TRBV4-3 and TRBJ2-1, with D unclear. V was clipped by 4 bases and J by 6 bases, with 16 bases between them. This CDR3 spans 15 amino acids. Germline CDR1 is LGHNA and CDR2 is YSLEER.

This chain uses TRBV12-3 or TRBV12-4 with TRBJ2-2; D gene ambiguous. Trimming left V 5 bases short and J 8 bases short, with 12 bases between. The CDR3 length is 13 residues. CDR3 nucleotides: TGTGCCAGCAGTCTCCGAAGGGTAGGGGAGCTGTTTTTT. It translates to CASSLRRVGELFF.

The chain employs TRBV6-6 and TRBJ2-1; 10 bases are shared with TRBD2. The better agreement between TRBJ2-7 and the DNA end casts doubt on the J call. Per the germline V gene, CDR1 is MNHNY and CDR2 is SVGAGI (reference sequence). The length of the CDR3 is 14 residues. The CDR3 protein is CASSGTSDLGEQYF. The CDR3 DNA is TGTGCCAGCTCCGGGACTAGCGATCTGGGTGAGCAGTACTTC.

Written as DNA, the CDR3 is TGTGCCAGCAGTGCGGAGCGCACCTCAGGACCGCACACTGAAGCTTTCTTT. Translated: CASSAERTSGPHTEAFF. V and J are TRBV6-2 or TRBV6-3 and TRBJ1-1; no clear D gene. Germline CDR1 is MNHEY and CDR2 is SVGEGT. The CDR3 length is 17 residues. V lost 5 bases to trimming and J lost 3 bases, with 22 bases between them.

The chain couples TRBV7-8 to TRBJ1-1; D possibly corresponds to TRBD1 (5 bases). In germline, CDR1 is SGHVS, CDR2 FQNEAQ. This CDR3 is built from 17 residues. Trimming shortened V by 4 bases and J by 1 base, and 19 bases separated the two germline ends. The CDR3 region is CASSSRLGASRNTEAFF. The DNA for the CDR3 is TGTGCCAGCAGCTCTAGACTCGGGGCTTCGCGGAACACTGAAGCTTTCTTT.

The J gene is TRBJ1-1, the V gene TRBV5-4; D is unresolved. Germline lookup yields CDR1 SGHNT and CDR2 YYREEE (reference sequence). V lost 4 bases, J lost 1 base, and 8 bases lay in between. The CDR3 extends over 13 amino acids. CDR3 nucleotides: TGTGCCAGCAGCCAACACCCGAACACTGAAGCTTTCTTT. Translating gives CASSQHPNTEAFF.

The V gene is TRBV2, the J gene TRBJ2-7; D might be TRBD1 or TRBD2, each matching 6 bases. With the DNA end fitting TRBJ2-4 better, the J assignment may be wrong. Per germline, CDR1 SNHLY and CDR2 FYNNEI. This CDR3 comprises 16 residues. In DNA form, the CDR3 reads TGTGCCAGCAGACACAGGGTTGGGGGGTCCAAAAACATTCAGTACTTC. Translated: CASRHRVGGSKNIQYF.

The table lists this clonotype with a few counts. The chain employs TRBV20-1 and TRBJ1-5; D remains unclear. V lost 1 base to trimming and J lost 5 bases, with 12 bases between them. There are 14 residues in the CDR3. CDR1 DFQATT and CDR2 SNEGSKA come from the germline V gene (reference sequence). The CDR3 here is CSARAQAPYQPQHF. The CDR3 DNA is TGCAGTGCTAGAGCTCAGGCCCCTTATCAGCCCCAGCATTTT.

This clonotype was seen a few times. The rearrangement joins TRBV7-2 to TRBJ2-7; TRBD1 might be the D (6 bases). CDR3 length equals 14 residues. Trimming took 5 bases from V and 1 from J, leaving 12 bases between them. The germline CDR1 and CDR2 sequences are SGHTA and FQGNSA. As DNA, the CDR3 is TGTGCCAGCAGCCCAGAGGGGGAATCCTACGAGCAGTACTTC. Translation: CASSPEGESYEQYF.

A few counts support this clonotype. V gene TRBV20-1 combines with J gene TRBJ1-1; 7 nucleotides align to TRBD1. Germline CDR1 and CDR2: DFQATT and SNEGSKA (reference sequence). This CDR3 is built from 13 residues. V shed 2 bases and J 4 bases; nucleotides not matched to a gene: 4. Here the CDR3 DNA reads TGCAGTGCTAGAAAGCACAGGGGCACTGAAGCTTTCTTT. Protein sequence: CSARKHRGTEAFF.

This chain links TRBV28 with TRBJ2-3, with TRBD2 matching over 9 bases. The V gene end was trimmed by 4 bases and the J gene end by 0 bases; junction bases not matched to a gene: 14. The CDR3 is made up of 19 amino acids. Germline V CDR1 and CDR2: MDHEN, SYDVKM. The CDR3 spells CASSSLAGVTTASTDTQYF. DNA for the CDR3: TGTGCCAGCAGTTCGTTAGCGGGGGTGACGACTGCTAGCACAGATACGCAGTATTTT.